The rows below give T cell receptor beta chains drawn from one sample of a study of cytomegalovirus exposure and HLA in healthy donors. Sequencing was performed with immunoSEQ multiplex PCR; in TCRdb, only in-frame clones are kept and a portion is missing. In the table there are under 140,000 clones, around 80% of which are singletons. Source material: PBMCs. The source of these receptors is a young man in good health and CMV-seropositive. The CDR3 runs from the conserved cysteine through the conserved F or W. D genes are given only for firm matches. Size is stated for part of the rows, as once, few or many counts, or as a class when the clone is expanded.

v_gene	d_gene	abundance	j_gene	CDR3aa	CDR3nt
TRBV11-2	TRBD1	-	TRBJ1-4	CASRDRGVSNEKLFF	TGTGCCAGCCGGGACAGGGGTGTGTCTAATGAAAAACTGTTTTTT
TRBV2	TRBD1	-	TRBJ2-6	CASRRWGQGAPGANVLTF	TGTGCCAGCCGACGATGGGGACAGGGGGCACCTGGGGCCAACGTCCTGACTTTC
TRBV7-9	-	-	TRBJ2-1	CASSLRRGLNEQFF	TGTGCCAGCAGCCTAAGGAGAGGTCTGAATGAGCAGTTCTTC
TRBV7-2	-	-	TRBJ2-7	CASSLEAGNGYEQYF	TGTGCCAGCAGCTTAGAGGCAGGGAATGGCTACGAGCAGTACTTC
TRBV7-2	TRBD2	-	TRBJ2-1	CASSFLLAGGTNEQFF	TGTGCCAGCAGCTTTCTCCTAGCGGGGGGGACGAATGAGCAGTTCTTC
TRBV28	-	few	TRBJ1-4	CASSRITTPGEKLFF	TGTGCCAGCAGTCGAATCACTACCCCTGGGGAAAAACTGTTTTTT
TRBV11-2	-	-	TRBJ2-5	CASTLRWTAEYQETQYF	TGTGCCAGCACATTAAGATGGACAGCGGAGTACCAAGAGACCCAGTACTTC
TRBV25-1	TRBD1	-	TRBJ2-1	CASSGGQGAYNEQFF	TGTGCCAGCAGTGGAGGACAGGGGGCCTACAATGAGCAGTTCTTC
TRBV5-1	TRBD1	-	TRBJ2-5	CASSLRGQGAGETQYF	TGCGCCAGCAGCTTACGGGGACAGGGGGCTGGGGAGACCCAGTACTTC
TRBV18	TRBD2	-	TRBJ2-7	CASSPPGTSGAYEQYF	TGTGCCAGCTCACCACCGGGGACTAGCGGGGCCTACGAGCAGTACTTC
TRBV2	-	once	TRBJ2-5	CASSIGETQYF	TGTGCCAGCAGTATCGGGGAGACCCAGTACTTC
TRBV10-3	TRBD2	-	TRBJ2-3	CAISDKAGGPPDTQYF	TGTGCCATCAGTGACAAAGCGGGGGGCCCCCCAGATACGCAGTATTTT
TRBV2	-	-	TRBJ1-1	CASRYRHMNTEAFF	TGTGCCAGCAGGTACAGGCACATGAACACTGAAGCTTTCTTT
TRBV7-6	-	-	TRBJ2-7	CASSPVEGARYEQYF	TGTGCCAGCAGCCCCGTGGAGGGGGCGCGGTACGAGCAGTACTTC
TRBV25-1	TRBD2	-	TRBJ2-3	CASSNGGGPGTDTQYF	TGTGCCAGCAGTAATGGCGGGGGGCCAGGCACAGATACGCAGTATTTT
TRBV6-5	TRBD1	-	TRBJ1-1	CASRNRGNTEAFF	TGTGCCAGCAGAAACAGGGGTAACACTGAAGCTTTCTTT
TRBV7-3	TRBD2	-	TRBJ2-7	CASSLGSGGEQYF	TGTGCCAGCAGCTTAGGTAGCGGGGGGGAGCAGTACTTC
TRBV5-6	TRBD2	-	TRBJ2-5	CASSFRGGGPYQETQYF	TGTGCCAGCAGCTTCCGAGGCGGGGGGCCGTACCAAGAGACCCAGTACTTC